This TCR beta chain was sequenced during a study of graft-versus-host responses after intestinal transplantation. Study-level findings and limits: Individuals carrying graft-donor T cell macrochimerism showed high graft-versus-host to host-versus-graft clonal ratios in allografts. There was an association between peak levels of circulating GvH clones and early post-transplant HvG declines.

On this clone itself: The antigen is unknown.

The V gene end was trimmed by 3 bases and the J gene end by 0 bases; junction bases not matched to a gene: 2. This CDR3 has 15 amino acids. The germline gives CDR1 SGHRS, CDR2 YFSETQ. Libraries were prepared by immunoSEQ multiplex PCR; TCRdb keeps only in-frame clonotypes and omits some of them. The sample has fewer than 85,000 clones, about 89% seen once. The sequences come from unstimulated CD8+ T cells sorted from spleen or lymph node cells, collected before intestinal transplant. This chain joins TRBV5-1 and TRBJ2-1; TRBD1 agrees at 8 bases. This TCR was sampled from a human donor who received an intestinal transplant. The CDR3 DNA reads TGCGCCAGCAGCTACGGGACAGGCTCCTACAATGAGCAGTTCTTC. Amino acids: CASSYGTGSYNEQFF. The full variable domain, with the rest looked up from reference TRBV5-1 and TRBJ2-1, is KAGVTQTPRYLIKTRGQQVTLSCSPISGHRSVSWYQQTPGQGLQFLFEYFSETQRNKGNFPGRFSGRQFSNSRSEMNVSTLELGDSALYLCASSYGTGSYNEQFFGPGTRLTVL.